Below, 27 T cell receptor beta chains from the same sample are listed, as sequenced in a study of blood T cell repertoires in COVID-19. Generated by immunoSEQ multiplex PCR, the TCRdb table keeps only in-frame clones and is missing some. The sample contains about 40,000 clones, roughly 84% of which appear only once. Sequenced input: peripheral blood. All receptors come from a human donor in a cohort sampled during active COVID-19.

This clone has only one observation. This chain connects TRBV5-1 to TRBJ2-7; 8 bases align to TRBD2. There are 12 residues in the CDR3. Germline CDR1 and CDR2: SGHRS and YFSETQ. The junction had 2 bases not matched to a gene; V was cut back by 4 bases and J by 5 bases. The CDR3 protein is CASSPGGDEQYF. In DNA, the CDR3 is TGCGCCAGCAGCCCCGGGGGGGACGAGCAGTACTTC.

This clone was detected a few times. The CDR3 here is CATSHLPSFQETQYF. The DNA for the CDR3 is TGTGCCACCAGCCACTTACCCTCGTTCCAAGAGACCCAGTACTTC. The chain is built from TRBV15 and TRBJ2-5; D is unresolved. V was shortened by 5 bases and J by 1 base, with 14 bases between the two germline ends. Germline CDR1 is LNHNV and CDR2 is YYDKDF (reference sequence). This CDR3 comprises 15 residues.

The chain carries TRBV3-1 (or the pseudogene TRBV3-2) and TRBJ2-3; the D gene is possibly TRBD2 (6 bases). Trimming stripped 3 bases from V and 1 base from J, with 11 bases between. This CDR3 comprises 15 residues. CDR1 and CDR2 from the germline V gene are LGHDT and YNNKEL (reference sequence). Written as DNA, the CDR3 is TGTGCCAGCAGCCACAGGACTACTCGCACAGATACGCAGTATTTT. Amino acid sequence: CASSHRTTRTDTQYF.

This chain joins TRBV5-1 and TRBJ1-1, with D possibly being TRBD1 (6 bases). From germline, CDR1 is SGHRS and CDR2 YFSETQ. V lost 0 bases to trimming and J lost 3 bases, with 15 bases between them. CDR3 size: 16 residues. CDR3 nucleotides: TGCGCCAGCAGCTTGGTTGGGGGCTCAGGGGACACTGAAGCTTTCTTT. Its protein is CASSLVGGSGDTEAFF.

The gene calls are TRBV19 and TRBJ1-5, with D perhaps matching TRBD1 (5 bases). Germline V gene lookup returns CDR1 LNHDA and CDR2 SQIVND (reference sequence). V lost 5 bases and J lost 9, with 20 bases in between. The CDR3 loop spans 15 amino acids. CDR3 sequence (DNA): TGTGCCAGTAGTGACACCGATTCCGGGGGTCGGCCCCAGCATTTT. The encoded protein is CASSDTDSGGRPQHF.

V and J are TRBV6-6 and TRBJ1-1, with 8 bases that match TRBD1. V shed 6 bases, J shed 5 bases, and the junction held 8 bases outside the gene matches. The CDR3 sequence is 14 residues long. Germline V gene data show CDR1 as MNHNY and CDR2 as SVGAGI (reference sequence). The CDR3 loop reads CASSASRGQTEAFF. The CDR3 DNA sequence: TGTGCCAGCAGCGCAAGCAGGGGGCAAACTGAAGCTTTCTTT.

The chain employs TRBV6-5 and TRBJ1-2; 8 nucleotides match TRBD1. The CDR3 sequence is 15 residues long. CDR1 and CDR2 from the germline V gene are MNHEY and SVGAGI. V was pared by 2 bases and J by 3 bases, with 5 bases of the junction left unmatched. The CDR3 reads CASSYRHRGDYGYTF. The CDR3 nucleotides are TGTGCCAGCAGTTACAGGCACAGGGGGGACTATGGCTACACCTTC.

V usage is TRBV2 and J usage is TRBJ2-7, with TRBD1 matching over 10 bases. V lost 2 bases to trimming and J lost 3 bases; unmatched junction nucleotides: 7. From germline, CDR1 is SNHLY and CDR2 FYNNEI. The CDR3 totals 16 residues. The CDR3 region has the DNA TGTGCCAGCAGTGAAAGGGACAGGGGACTGATCTACGAGCAGTACTTC. Translated: CASSERDRGLIYEQYF.

The count of this clone is one. CDR3 nucleotides: TGTGCCAGCAGTTTAAGGCAGGGGGCAGGCGGCTACACCTTC. Its translation is CASSLRQGAGGYTF. The V call is TRBV27, the J call TRBJ1-2, with 8 bases lining up with TRBD1. The CDR3 runs to 14 residues. Germline trimming cut 2 bases from V and 8 bases from J; bases unmatched to any gene: 7. In germline, CDR1 is MNHEY, CDR2 SMNVEV (reference sequence).

The rearrangement uses TRBV9 and TRBJ1-6; no reliable D call. Per germline, CDR1 SGDLS and CDR2 YYNGEE. Trimming stripped 3 bases from V and 0 bases from J, with 7 bases between. This CDR3 region has 15 residues. In nucleotides, the CDR3 is TGTGCCAGCAGCGAACGCGGCTCCTATAATTCACCCCTCCACTTT. This gives the protein CASSERGSYNSPLHF.

This chain joins TRBV18 and TRBJ2-7; D perhaps matches TRBD2 (6 bases). The CDR3 consists of 12 residues. Germline V CDR1 and CDR2: KGHSH, LQKENI. Trimming removed 2 bases at V and 5 bases at J, with 7 bases between. The CDR3 here is CASSPGRNEQYF. The CDR3 DNA follows: TGTGCCAGCTCACCAGGGAGGAACGAGCAGTACTTC.

V usage is TRBV18 and J usage is TRBJ2-1, with 7 bases that match TRBD2. Losses at the gene ends were 3 bases for V and 7 bases for J; bases not matched to a gene: 12. This CDR3 comprises 16 residues. The germline CDR1 and CDR2 sequences are KGHSH and LQKENI. The CDR3 loop reads CASSPNGGFSRNEQFF. The CDR3 region has the DNA TGTGCCAGCTCACCCAACGGGGGGTTTTCTAGAAATGAGCAGTTCTTC. The whole variable domain, remainder taken from reference TRBV18 and TRBJ2-1, is NAGVMQNPRHLVRRRGQEARLRCSPMKGHSHVYWYRQLPEEGLKFMVYLQKENIIDESGMPKERFSAEFPKEGPSILRIQQVVRGDSAAYFCASSPNGGFSRNEQFFGPGTRLTVL.

The J gene is TRBJ2-5, the V gene TRBV3-1 (or the pseudogene TRBV3-2), with D tentatively TRBD1 (5 bases). The CDR3 loop spans 12 amino acids. Germline-derived CDR1 and CDR2 are LGHDT and YNNKEL (reference sequence). The germline V and J ends were trimmed by 8 bases and 6 bases, with 13 bases remaining between them. CDR3 nucleotide sequence: TGTGCCAGCCAGGACATGGGGAAGACCCAGTACTTC. Its protein is CASQDMGKTQYF.

This clone was recorded a few times. This rearrangement joins TRBV15 to TRBJ2-7; the D gene is possibly TRBD1 (5 bases). CDR1 and CDR2 from the germline V gene are LNHNV and YYDKDF (reference sequence). The CDR3 totals 14 residues. With 3 bases removed from V and 0 bases from J, the gap between germline ends came to 9 bases. CDR3 loop: CATSRETASYEQYF. The CDR3 DNA is TGTGCCACCAGCAGGGAGACAGCCTCCTACGAGCAGTACTTC.

The chain uses TRBV5-5 and TRBJ2-3; 9 bases line up with TRBD2. The V gene end was trimmed by 0 bases and the J gene end by 4 bases; junction bases not matched to a gene: 3. Looked up from germline, CDR1 is SGHKS and CDR2 is YYEKEE (reference sequence). The CDR3 contains 15 residues. CDR3 sequence: CASSLGGGVPDTQYF. CDR3 DNA sequence: TGTGCCAGCAGCTTGGGCGGGGGGGTCCCAGATACGCAGTATTTT.

J is TRBJ2-7 and V is TRBV3-1 (or the pseudogene TRBV3-2), with no clear D. The ends were cut back, 1 base at V and 4 bases at J, with 2 bases in the middle. The CDR3 spans 11 residues. CDR1 is LGHDT, CDR2 YNNKEL, per germline (reference sequence). The CDR3 protein is CASSQAYEQYF. The DNA for the CDR3 is TGTGCCAGCAGCCAAGCGTACGAGCAGTACTTC.

V and J are TRBV3-1 (or the pseudogene TRBV3-2) and TRBJ1-1; TRBD1 agrees at 7 bases. This CDR3 is 15 amino acids long. V was pared by 6 bases and J by 7 bases, with 14 bases of the junction left unmatched. Germline loops: CDR1 LGHDT, CDR2 YNNKEL (reference sequence). CDR3 sequence (DNA): TGTGCCAGCAGTCTCGGCTCGTGGGGACAGCTTGAAGCTTTCTTT. It yields the protein CASSLGSWGQLEAFF.

This clone appeared once. V is TRBV18 and J is TRBJ2-7; 9 bases fit TRBD1. CDR1 is KGHSH and CDR2 is LQKENI in the germline V gene. This CDR3 is built from 14 residues. Trimming at V came to 8 bases and at J to 4 bases, leaving 9 bases not matched to a gene. CDR3 in amino acids: CASAVGQGYYEQYF. The DNA of the CDR3 is TGTGCCAGCGCGGTCGGACAGGGGTATTACGAGCAGTACTTC.

The chain carries TRBV6-2 or TRBV6-3 and TRBJ1-6, with a possible D match to TRBD1 (5 bases). CDR1 is MNHEY, CDR2 SVGEGT, per germline. The V gene lost 6 bases and the J gene lost 6 bases, with 21 bases spanning the gap. The CDR3 is made up of 17 amino acids. CDR3 in amino acids: CASSQAVGPGFNSPLHF. In nucleotides, the CDR3 is TGTGCCAGCAGCCAAGCAGTGGGGCCAGGGTTTAATTCACCCCTCCACTTT.

The chain links TRBV4-1 to TRBJ2-2; a weak D match, TRBD1 (6 bases). The germline V and J ends were trimmed by 4 bases and 1 base, with 16 bases remaining between them. Germline CDR1 reads MGHRA; CDR2 reads YSYEKL. The CDR3 consists of 17 residues. The CDR3 loop is CASSPQGQTLNTGELFF. CDR3 nucleotides: TGCGCCAGCAGCCCCCAGGGACAAACCCTGAACACCGGGGAGCTGTTTTTT.

The V call is TRBV11-2, the J call TRBJ2-3, with D possibly matching TRBD2 (5 bases). Germline V CDR1 and CDR2: SGHAT, FQNNGV. V was cut by 3 bases and J by 3 bases, with 13 bases left in between. This CDR3 comprises 15 residues. CDR3 residues: CASSLSSPSTDTQYF. The CDR3 bases are TGTGCCAGCAGCTTGTCTAGCCCCTCTACAGATACGCAGTATTTT.

The chain carries TRBV7-7 and TRBJ2-2; TRBD1 matches at 9 bases. V lost 1 base and J lost 6; bases outside the gene matches: 6. Per germline, CDR1 SSHAT and CDR2 FNYEAQ (reference sequence). This CDR3 is built from 16 residues. In DNA, the CDR3 is TGTGCCAGCAGCTTAGGGACAGGGGTGTCTGCCGGGGAGCTGTTTTTT. Its translation: CASSLGTGVSAGELFF.

The chain has TRBV7-9 and TRBJ1-2; D remains ambiguous. There are 15 residues in the CDR3. Germline V CDR1 and CDR2: SEHNR, FQNEAQ (reference sequence). Trimming cost V 5 bases and J 2 bases, with 15 bases left between them. The CDR3: CASSREVGRNYGYTF. The CDR3 coding sequence is TGTGCCAGCAGCCGGGAAGTAGGGAGGAACTATGGCTACACCTTC.

This clone was picked up a small number of times. J is TRBJ1-1 and V is TRBV19, with D uncertain. V was cut by 6 bases and J by 3 bases, with 11 bases left in between. The CDR3 totals 13 residues. Per the germline V gene, CDR1 is LNHDA and CDR2 is SQIVND (reference sequence). The CDR3 DNA follows: TGTGCCAGTAGCTTGGCGGTCGACACTGAAGCTTTCTTT. Encoded protein: CASSLAVDTEAFF.

V and J are TRBV9 and TRBJ1-2; 10 nucleotides agree with TRBD1. V was clipped by 3 bases and J by 8 bases; unmatched bases: 16. CDR3 length: 17 amino acids. From germline, CDR1 is SGDLS and CDR2 YYNGEE. The CDR3 bases are TGTGCCAGCAGCGGGGAGGGGACAGGGGACTCCTCCGGGGGCTACACCTTC. It specifies CASSGEGTGDSSGGYTF.

This clone was seen once. The rearrangement links TRBV4-2 to TRBJ2-2; tentative D call: TRBD2 (6 bases). The germline V gene has CDR1 LGHNA and CDR2 YNFKEQ. Trimming removed 0 bases at V and 6 bases at J, with 8 bases between. The length of the CDR3 is 14 residues. The CDR3 is CASSQDRGAGELFF. The DNA of the CDR3 is TGTGCCAGCAGCCAAGATCGCGGGGCCGGGGAGCTGTTTTTT.

The V call is TRBV18, the J call TRBJ2-4; D is possibly TRBD2 (6 bases). The CDR3 totals 17 residues. The V and J ends lost 3 bases and 1 base respectively, with 16 bases between them. Germline V lookup: CDR1 KGHSH, CDR2 LQKENI. The CDR3 sequence is CASSPVSGGIAKNIQYF. CDR3 nucleotides: TGTGCCAGCTCACCGGTGTCTGGGGGGATTGCCAAAAACATTCAGTACTTC.